This TCR beta chain derives from a study of blood T cell repertoires in COVID-19. V lost 5 bases and J 4 bases, leaving 7 bases between the germline ends. This CDR3 has 12 residues. In germline, CDR1 is LNHDA, CDR2 SQIVND (reference sequence). TCRdb's copy holds only in-frame clones and misses some; the assay was immunoSEQ multiplex PCR. Found here are 200,000 or so clones, roughly four fifths of them singletons; the top ten hold under 5.5%. Sequencing used peripheral blood. J is TRBJ2-3 and V is TRBV19; D may be TRBD1 (6 bases). This receptor was taken from a woman between 25 and 40 years old with acute or convalescent COVID-19. The chain's CDR3 is CASSWGPDTQYF. The CDR3 nucleotides are TGTGCCAGTAGTTGGGGGCCAGATACGCAGTATTTT.